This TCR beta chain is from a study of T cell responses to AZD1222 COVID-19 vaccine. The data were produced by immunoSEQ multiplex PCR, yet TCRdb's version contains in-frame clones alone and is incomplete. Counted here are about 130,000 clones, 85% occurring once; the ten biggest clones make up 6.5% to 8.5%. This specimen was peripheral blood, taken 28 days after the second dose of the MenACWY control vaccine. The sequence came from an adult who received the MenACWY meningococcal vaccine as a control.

CDR3 sequence (DNA): TGTGCCAGCAGTTACTCCGGGACCAACTATGGCTACACCTTC. Its protein is CASSYSGTNYGYTF. The chain carries TRBV6-5 and TRBJ1-2, with a possible D match to TRBD1 (5 bases). The CDR3 length is 14 residues. The V and J ends lost 0 bases and 2 bases respectively, with 7 bases between them. Germline-derived CDR1 and CDR2 are MNHEY and SVGAGI.